The rows below give T cell receptor beta chains drawn from one sample of a study of OX40 agonist ivuxolimab in advanced cancers. Data came from immunoSEQ multiplex PCR; TCRdb stores just in-frame clones and leaves some out. The table shows 60,000 or so clones, with 84% occurring only once. Here the sequenced sample was CD4+ or CD8+ T cells sorted from blood, taken in a trial of the OX40 agonist ivuxolimab. Receptors originate from an adult with an advanced solid tumor such as melanoma, head and neck, liver or kidney cancer. Both conserved end residues are part of each CDR3. A D gene is named only where the DNA matches it firmly. Not all rows give a size; the values are once, few, many and, for expanded clones, a class.

clone_size | d_call | j_call | v_call | cdr3_nt | cdr3_aa
. | . | TRBJ2-3 | TRBV5-4 | TGTGCCAGCAGCTTCGGCGGAGCTTGGGCAGATACGCAGTATTTT | CASSFGGAWADTQYF
. | TRBD2 | TRBJ2-3 | TRBV7-6 | TGTGCCAGCAGACAGATAGCGGGGGGGAACACAGATACGCAGTATTTT | CASRQIAGGNTDTQYF
. | TRBD1 | TRBJ1-2 | TRBV6-5 | TGTGCCAGCAGTTACTTAACCGGGACAGGAAGCTATGGCTACACCTTC | CASSYLTGTGSYGYTF
. | . | TRBJ2-2 | TRBV18 | TGTGCCAGCTCACCAAGCGAGAACACCGGGGAGCTGTTTTTT | CASSPSENTGELFF
. | . | TRBJ1-6 | TRBV2 | TGTGCCAGCAGTGAAGCCCTCACGGGGAGTTCACCCCTCCACTTT | CASSEALTGSSPLHF
few | TRBD2 | TRBJ2-7 | TRBV5-1 | TGCGCCAGCAGCTCGCGGGAGGGCCGAGGGGAGCAGTACTTC | CASSSREGRGEQYF
. | TRBD1 | TRBJ1-2 | TRBV28 | TGTGCCAGCAGTTTATCTGGACAGGGGGCGGATGGCTACACCTTC | CASSLSGQGADGYTF
. | . | TRBJ2-7 | TRBV18 | TGTGCCAGCTCACCAGACCCCTACGAGCAGTACTTC | CASSPDPYEQYF
. | TRBD2 | TRBJ2-7 | TRBV18 | TGTGCCAGCTCACCACGCGTCCTAGCGGAGCAAGAGCAGTACTTC | CASSPRVLAEQEQYF
few | TRBD2 | TRBJ2-7 | TRBV7-6 | TGTGCCAGCAGCGAAGCGGGAGGGACACATACCGAGCAGTACTTC | CASSEAGGTHTEQYF
. | . | TRBJ2-5 | TRBV6-1 | TGTGCCAGCAAGGTGGGACCTAACACCCAAGAGACCCAGTACTTC | CASKVGPNTQETQYF
. | . | TRBJ1-2 | TRBV4-2 | TGTGCCAGCAGCCAAGTCGGGTCGGTGCTCAACTATGGCTACACCTTC | CASSQVGSVLNYGYTF
. | . | TRBJ1-5 | TRBV28 | TGTGCCAGCAGTACAGGGTCGCAGCAGCCCCAGCATTTT | CASSTGSQQPQHF
. | . | TRBJ2-5 | TRBV7-9 | TGTGCCAGCAGCAACCGACAATTGACTTGGGGGCGAGAGACCCAGTACTTC | CASSNRQLTWGRETQYF
once | TRBD2 | TRBJ2-7 | TRBV6-1 | TGTGCCAGCAGTGGGCCGATGCGGGGGGGGGCCCACGAGCAGTACTTC | CASSGPMRGGAHEQYF
. | . | TRBJ1-1 | TRBV29-1 | TGCAGCGTTGTCATCCATGGGTCGAATACTGAAGCTTTCTTT | CSVVIHGSNTEAFF
. | . | TRBJ2-2 | TRBV7-3 | TGTGCCAGCAGCTTAACGGGTGTGGGGAACACCGGGGAGCTGTTTTTT | CASSLTGVGNTGELFF
. | . | TRBJ2-5 | TRBV9 | TGTGCCAGCAGCGTAGGGGCAGGGGAAGAGACCCAGTACTTC | CASSVGAGEETQYF
. | . | TRBJ1-5 | TRBV7-9 | TGTGCCAGCAGCTTAGTAGATAGCAATCAGCCCCAGCATTTT | CASSLVDSNQPQHF
. | . | TRBJ2-1 | TRBV19 | TGTGCCAGTAAAGACATTCTAAGCTCCTACAATGAGCAGTTCTTC | CASKDILSSYNEQFF
. | . | TRBJ1-5 | TRBV7-8 | TGTGCCAGCAGCTTAGGAGGACGCAATCAGCCCCAGCATTTT | CASSLGGRNQPQHF
. | . | TRBJ2-7 | TRBV4-1 | TGCGCCAGCAGCCTCTGGACAGACCACTACGAGCAGTACTTC | CASSLWTDHYEQYF
. | . | TRBJ2-7 | TRBV20-1 | TGCAGTGCTAGGCTAGCGCCCGAGCAGTACTTC | CSARLAPEQYF
. | . | TRBJ1-4 | TRBV7-9 | TGTGCCAGCAGCCCCGGAAGGACCTCAACTAATGAAAAACTGTTTTTT | CASSPGRTSTNEKLFF
once | TRBD1 | TRBJ2-3 | TRBV27 | TGTGCCAGCAGCAACCGGGACAGATCCACAGATACGCAGTATTTT | CASSNRDRSTDTQYF
. | . | TRBJ1-6 | TRBV21-1 | TGTGCCAGCAGCACCAGACGGAACGATAATTCACCCCTCCACTTT | CASSTRRNDNSPLHF
. | TRBD1 | TRBJ2-5 | TRBV7-9 | TGTGCCAGCAGCTTCCACAGGGGCCAAGAGACCCAGTACTTC | CASSFHRGQETQYF
. | . | TRBJ1-4 | TRBV11-2 | TGTGCCAGCAGCTTAGATGACAGGTGGAATGAAAAACTGTTTTTT | CASSLDDRWNEKLFF
. | . | TRBJ2-2 | TRBV19 | TGTGCCAGTAGATCTGGTGTAACGAACACCGGGGAGCTGTTTTTT | CASRSGVTNTGELFF
. | . | TRBJ2-1 | TRBV21-1 | TGTGCCAGCAGCAAAGTTGGGGACAGGGGTTCCTACAATGAGCAGTTCTTC | CASSKVGDRGSYNEQFF
. | . | TRBJ1-2 | TRBV30 | TGTGCCTGGGGGGACTATGGCTACACCTTC | CAWGDYGYTF
few | TRBD1 | TRBJ1-2 | TRBV11-2 | TGTGCCAGCAGCTTAGGACAGGGGGCCCGAGGCTACACCTTC | CASSLGQGARGYTF
. | . | TRBJ2-1 | TRBV7-3 | TGTGCCAGCAGCTCGGCCGGGGGCTACAATGAGCAGTTCTTC | CASSSAGGYNEQFF